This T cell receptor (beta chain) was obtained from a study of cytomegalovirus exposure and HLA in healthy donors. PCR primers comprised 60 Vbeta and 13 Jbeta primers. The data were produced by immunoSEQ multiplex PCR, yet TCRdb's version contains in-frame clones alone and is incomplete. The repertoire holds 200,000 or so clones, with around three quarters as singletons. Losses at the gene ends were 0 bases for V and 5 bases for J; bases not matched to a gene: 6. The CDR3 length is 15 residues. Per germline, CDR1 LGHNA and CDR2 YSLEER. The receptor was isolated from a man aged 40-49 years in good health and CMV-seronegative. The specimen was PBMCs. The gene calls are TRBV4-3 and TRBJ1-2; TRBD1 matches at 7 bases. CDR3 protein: CASSQDMTGQYGYTF. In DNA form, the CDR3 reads TGCGCCAGCAGCCAAGATATGACGGGACAGTATGGCTACACCTTC.